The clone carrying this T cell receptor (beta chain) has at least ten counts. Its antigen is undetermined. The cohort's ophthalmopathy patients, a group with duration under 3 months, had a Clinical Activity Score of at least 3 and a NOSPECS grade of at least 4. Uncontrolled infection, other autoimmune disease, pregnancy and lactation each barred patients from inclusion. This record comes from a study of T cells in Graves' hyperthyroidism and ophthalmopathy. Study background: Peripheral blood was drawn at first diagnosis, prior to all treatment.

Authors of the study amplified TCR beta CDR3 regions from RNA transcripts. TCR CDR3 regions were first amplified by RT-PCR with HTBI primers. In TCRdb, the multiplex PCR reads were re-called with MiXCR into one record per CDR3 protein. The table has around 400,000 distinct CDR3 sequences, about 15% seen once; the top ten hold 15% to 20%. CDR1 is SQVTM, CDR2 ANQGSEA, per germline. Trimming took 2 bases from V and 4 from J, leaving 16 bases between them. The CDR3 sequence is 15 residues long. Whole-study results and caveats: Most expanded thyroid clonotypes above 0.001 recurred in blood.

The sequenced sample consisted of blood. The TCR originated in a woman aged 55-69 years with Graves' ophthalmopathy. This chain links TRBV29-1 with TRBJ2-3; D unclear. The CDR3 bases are TGCAGCGTTGAATCACAGCAGACGTCCGCAGATACGCAGTATTTT. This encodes CSVESQQTSADTQYF.